The clone carrying this TCR beta chain was recorded at least ten times. The CDR3 runs 17 residues. Investigators prepared the TCR beta libraries by applying iRepertoire HTBI primers and Arm-PCR of CDR3 regions. MiXCR was run by TCRdb on the multiplex PCR reads, yielding one entry per CDR3 protein. This repertoire shows 450,000 to 650,000 distinct CDR3 sequences, 15% to 20% found once; its top ten account for about 25%. This sample is part of a study of regulatory T cells in long-lasting Graves disease. Specified time point: newly diagnosed GD, antithyroid drugs for less than 3 months. PBMCs were the source of the RNA used for TCR sequencing. This same sample was also part of a study on T cells in Graves' hyperthyroidism and ophthalmopathy. That paper states: Diagnoses were made from clinical symptoms, serum measures (thyroxine and TRAb), thyroid ultrasound and orbital computed tomography. During a first-round RT-PCR of the TCR CDR3, the HTBI primer set was used. Ophthalmopathy and stable hyperthyroidism were separated by a 13 V-J model.

This chain connects TRBV12-3 or TRBV12-4 to TRBJ2-1, with TRBD2 matching over 7 bases. The DNA end lines up better with TRBJ2-5; the J call may be wrong. The TCR comes from a woman between 40 and 65 years old with Graves disease. Here the sequenced sample was peripheral blood mononuclear cells (PBMCs), taken at new diagnosis, from a patient treated with antithyroid drugs. DNA for the CDR3: TGTGCCAGCAGTTCCCGACTAGCCCCCGGGCCCGAAGAGACCCAGTACTTC. It codes for CASSSRLAPGPEETQYF.